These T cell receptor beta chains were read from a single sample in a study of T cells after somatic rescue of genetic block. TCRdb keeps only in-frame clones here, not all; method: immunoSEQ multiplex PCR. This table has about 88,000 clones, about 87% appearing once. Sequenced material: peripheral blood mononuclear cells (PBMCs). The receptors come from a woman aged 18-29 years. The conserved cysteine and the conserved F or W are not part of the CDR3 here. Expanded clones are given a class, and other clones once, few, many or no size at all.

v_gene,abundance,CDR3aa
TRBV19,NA,ASSIVGSNQPQH
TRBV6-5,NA,ASTILGGNTGELF
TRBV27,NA,ASSLGARRNEQF
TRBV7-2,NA,ASSTRGTYEQY
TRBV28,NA,ASSLNYGYT
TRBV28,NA,ASSGPGDRQETQY
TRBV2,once,ASRRDRVSYEQY
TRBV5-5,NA,ASSIDPGGKYEQY
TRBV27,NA,ASSLSSFGYEQY
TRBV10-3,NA,AISPGGIFGSGELF
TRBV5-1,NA,ASISNTEAF
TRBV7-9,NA,ASSRAGQNGYT
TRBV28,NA,ASSLFRTRGSKNIQY
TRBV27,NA,ASSFGYSGQINQPQH
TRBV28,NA,ASTPAGGASGRRRVEQY
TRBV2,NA,ASNLGF
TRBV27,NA,ASSGDLRTLVTEAF
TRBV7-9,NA,ASSLAEGPDNEQF
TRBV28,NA,ASRPASSFGTQH
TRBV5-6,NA,ASSQRVTEAF
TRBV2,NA,ASSDDRPSGRRLRHTQY
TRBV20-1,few,SASTDTQY
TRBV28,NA,ASSVPAGGWDEQF
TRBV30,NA,AWSGSGRQETQY
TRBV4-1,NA,ASSQHLALNSPLH
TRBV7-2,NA,ASSLAYGPADTQY
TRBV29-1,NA,SGQGTPGTGELF
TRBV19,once,ASSPSGTANYGYT
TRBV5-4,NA,ASSLGADAYNEQF
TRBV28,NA,ASSSIIRDISYEQY
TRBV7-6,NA,ASSLGLVSYEQY
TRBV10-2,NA,ASALEVALAKNIQY
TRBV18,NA,ASSTTGVYEQY
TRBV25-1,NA,ASTSPYNEQF
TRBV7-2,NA,ASSLKGNQPQH
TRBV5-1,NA,ASSSSGDRGAEKLF
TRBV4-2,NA,ASSQDRTSLSSNEQF
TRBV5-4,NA,ASSLAPKYGYT
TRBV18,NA,ASSRNYDTQY
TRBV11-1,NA,ASSSGTGGSVIDTQY
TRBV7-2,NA,ASSLAWATDTQY
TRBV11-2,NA,ASSFRGRAYEQY
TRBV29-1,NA,SVEEGSSEGIEQY